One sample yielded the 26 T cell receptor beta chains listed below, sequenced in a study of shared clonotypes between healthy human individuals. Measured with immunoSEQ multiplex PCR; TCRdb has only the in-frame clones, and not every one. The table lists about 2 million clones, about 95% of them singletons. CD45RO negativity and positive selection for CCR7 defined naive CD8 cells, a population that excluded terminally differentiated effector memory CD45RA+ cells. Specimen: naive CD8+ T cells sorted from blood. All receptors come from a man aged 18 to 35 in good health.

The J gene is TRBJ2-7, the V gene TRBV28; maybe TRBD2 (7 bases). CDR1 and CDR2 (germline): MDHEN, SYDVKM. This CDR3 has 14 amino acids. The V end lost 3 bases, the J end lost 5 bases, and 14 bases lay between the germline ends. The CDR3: CASSFQAGAHEQYF. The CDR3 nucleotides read TGTGCCAGCAGTTTCCAGGCGGGGGCCCACGAGCAGTACTTC.

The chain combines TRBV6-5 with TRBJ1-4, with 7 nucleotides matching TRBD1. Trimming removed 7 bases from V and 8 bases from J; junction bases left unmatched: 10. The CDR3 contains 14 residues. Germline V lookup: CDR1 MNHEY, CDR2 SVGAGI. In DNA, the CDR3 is TGTGCCAGCACCGTGGACAGGAGAAGCGAAAAACTGTTTTTT. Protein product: CASTVDRRSEKLFF.

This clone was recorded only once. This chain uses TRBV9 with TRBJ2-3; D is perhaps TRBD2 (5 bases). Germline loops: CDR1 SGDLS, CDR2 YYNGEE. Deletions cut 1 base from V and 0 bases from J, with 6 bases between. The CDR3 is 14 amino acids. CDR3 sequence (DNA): TGTGCCAGCAGCGTACCGGGGAGCACAGATACGCAGTATTTT. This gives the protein CASSVPGSTDTQYF.

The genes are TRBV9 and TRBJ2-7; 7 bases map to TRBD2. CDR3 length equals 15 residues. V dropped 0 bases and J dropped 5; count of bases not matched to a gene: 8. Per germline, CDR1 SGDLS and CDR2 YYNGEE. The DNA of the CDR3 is TGTGCCAGCAGCGTAGCTGGCGGGAGTACCAACGAGCAGTACTTC. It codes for CASSVAGGSTNEQYF.

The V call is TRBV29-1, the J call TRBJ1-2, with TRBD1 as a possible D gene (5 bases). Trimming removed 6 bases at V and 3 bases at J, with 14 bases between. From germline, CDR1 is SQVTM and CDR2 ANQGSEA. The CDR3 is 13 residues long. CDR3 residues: CSVPVGPDYGYTF. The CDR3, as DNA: TGCAGCGTCCCCGTGGGACCCGACTATGGCTACACCTTC.

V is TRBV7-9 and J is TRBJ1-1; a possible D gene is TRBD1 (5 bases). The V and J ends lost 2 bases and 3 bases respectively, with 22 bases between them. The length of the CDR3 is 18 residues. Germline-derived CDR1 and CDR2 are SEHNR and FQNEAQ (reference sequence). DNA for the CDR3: TGTGCCAGCAGCTTAAGCCGGGGTCGGCAGGGCCCACACACTGAAGCTTTCTTT. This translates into CASSLSRGRQGPHTEAFF.

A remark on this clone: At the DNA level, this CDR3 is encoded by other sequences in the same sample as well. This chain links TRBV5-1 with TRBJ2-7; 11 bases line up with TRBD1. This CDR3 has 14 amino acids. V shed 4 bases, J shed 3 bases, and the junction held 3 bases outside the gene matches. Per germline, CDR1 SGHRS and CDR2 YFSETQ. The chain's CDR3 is CASSPGTGGYEQYF. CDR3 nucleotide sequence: TGCGCCAGCAGCCCCGGGACAGGGGGCTACGAGCAGTACTTC.

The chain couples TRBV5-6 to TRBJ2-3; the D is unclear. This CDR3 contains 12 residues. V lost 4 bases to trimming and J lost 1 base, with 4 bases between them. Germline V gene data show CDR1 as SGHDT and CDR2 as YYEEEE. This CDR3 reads CASSRGTDTQYF. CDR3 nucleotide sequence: TGTGCCAGCAGCCGGGGCACAGATACGCAGTATTTT.

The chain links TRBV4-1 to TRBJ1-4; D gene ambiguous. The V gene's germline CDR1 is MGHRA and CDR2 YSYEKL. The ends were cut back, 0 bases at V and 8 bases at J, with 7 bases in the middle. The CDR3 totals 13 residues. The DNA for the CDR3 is TGCGCCAGCAGCCAAGAGAGGGTAGAAAAACTGTTTTTT. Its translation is CASSQERVEKLFF.

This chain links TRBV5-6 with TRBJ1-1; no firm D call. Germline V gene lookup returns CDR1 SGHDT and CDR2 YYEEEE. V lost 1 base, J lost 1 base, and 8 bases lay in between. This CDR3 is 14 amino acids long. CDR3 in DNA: TGTGCCAGCAGCTTGAGTTCAGGGAACACTGAAGCTTTCTTT. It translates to CASSLSSGNTEAFF.

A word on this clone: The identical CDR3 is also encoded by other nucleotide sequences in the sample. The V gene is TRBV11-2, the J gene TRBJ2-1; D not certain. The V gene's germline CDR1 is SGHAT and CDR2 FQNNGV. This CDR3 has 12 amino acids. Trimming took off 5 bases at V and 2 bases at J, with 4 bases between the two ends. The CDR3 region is CASSPPYNEQFF. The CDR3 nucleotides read TGTGCCAGCAGCCCCCCCTACAATGAGCAGTTCTTC.

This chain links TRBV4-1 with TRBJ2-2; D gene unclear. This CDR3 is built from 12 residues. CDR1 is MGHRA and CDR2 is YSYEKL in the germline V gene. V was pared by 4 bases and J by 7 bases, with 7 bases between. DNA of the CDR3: TGCGCCAGCAGCCTTCCGGTCGGGGAGCTGTTTTTT. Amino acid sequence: CASSLPVGELFF.

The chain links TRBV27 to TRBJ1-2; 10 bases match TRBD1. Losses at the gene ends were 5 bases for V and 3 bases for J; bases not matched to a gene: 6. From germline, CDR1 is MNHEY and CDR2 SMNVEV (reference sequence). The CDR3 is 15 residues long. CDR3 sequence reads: CASSTWTGGDYGYTF. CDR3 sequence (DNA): TGTGCCAGCAGTACCTGGACAGGGGGGGACTATGGCTACACCTTC.

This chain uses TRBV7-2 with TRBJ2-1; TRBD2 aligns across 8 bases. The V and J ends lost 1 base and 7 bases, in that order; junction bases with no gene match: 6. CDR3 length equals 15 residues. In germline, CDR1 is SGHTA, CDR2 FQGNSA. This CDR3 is CASSLVIIAGNEQFF. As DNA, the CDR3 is TGTGCCAGCAGCTTAGTTATTATAGCGGGAAATGAGCAGTTCTTC.

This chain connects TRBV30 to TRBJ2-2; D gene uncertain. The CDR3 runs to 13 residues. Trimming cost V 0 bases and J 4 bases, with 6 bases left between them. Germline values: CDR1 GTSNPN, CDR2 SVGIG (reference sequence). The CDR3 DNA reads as TGTGCCTGGAGTGTGGACCTCACCGGGGAGCTGTTTTTT. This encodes CAWSVDLTGELFF.

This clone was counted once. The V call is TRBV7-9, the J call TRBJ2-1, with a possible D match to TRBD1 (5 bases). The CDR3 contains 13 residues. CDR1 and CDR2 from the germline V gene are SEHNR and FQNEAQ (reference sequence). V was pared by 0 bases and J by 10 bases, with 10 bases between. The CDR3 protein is CASSLALRGEQFF. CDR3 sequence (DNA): TGTGCCAGCAGCTTAGCGCTTAGGGGCGAGCAGTTCTTC.

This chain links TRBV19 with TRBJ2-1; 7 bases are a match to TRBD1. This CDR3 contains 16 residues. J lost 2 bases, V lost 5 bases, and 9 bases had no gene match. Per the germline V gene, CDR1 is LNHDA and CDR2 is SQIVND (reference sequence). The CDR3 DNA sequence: TGTGCCAGTAGTGCTGACAGGGAAGGCGCCTACAATGAGCAGTTCTTC. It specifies CASSADREGAYNEQFF.

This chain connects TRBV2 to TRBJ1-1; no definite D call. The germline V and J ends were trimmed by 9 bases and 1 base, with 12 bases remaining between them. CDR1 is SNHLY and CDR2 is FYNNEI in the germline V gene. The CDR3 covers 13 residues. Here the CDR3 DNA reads TGTGCCAGTGTCTTATGGGCGAACACTGAAGCTTTCTTT. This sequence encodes CASVLWANTEAFF.

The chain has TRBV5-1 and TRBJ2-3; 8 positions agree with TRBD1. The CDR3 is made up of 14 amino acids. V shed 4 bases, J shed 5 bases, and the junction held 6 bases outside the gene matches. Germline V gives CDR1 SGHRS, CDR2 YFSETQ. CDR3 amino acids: CASSRHRGLDTQYF. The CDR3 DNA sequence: TGCGCCAGCAGCCGGCACAGGGGGTTAGATACGCAGTATTTT. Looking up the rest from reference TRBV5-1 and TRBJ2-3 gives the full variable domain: KAGVTQTPRYLIKTRGQQVTLSCSPISGHRSVSWYQQTPGQGLQFLFEYFSETQRNKGNFPGRFSGRQFSNSRSEMNVSTLELGDSALYLCASSRHRGLDTQYFGPGTRLTVL.

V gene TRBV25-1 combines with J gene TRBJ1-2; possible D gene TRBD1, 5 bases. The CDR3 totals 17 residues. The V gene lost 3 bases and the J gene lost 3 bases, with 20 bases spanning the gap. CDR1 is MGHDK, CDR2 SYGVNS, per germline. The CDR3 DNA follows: TGTGCCAGCAGTGAGCCTTTATCAGGGCACCCATACTATGGCTACACCTTC. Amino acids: CASSEPLSGHPYYGYTF.

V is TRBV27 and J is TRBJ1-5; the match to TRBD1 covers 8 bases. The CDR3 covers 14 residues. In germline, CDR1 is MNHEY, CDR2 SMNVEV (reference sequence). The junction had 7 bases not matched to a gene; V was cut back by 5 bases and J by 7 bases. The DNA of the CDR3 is TGTGCCAGCAGTGTAACAGGGGGAGGGCAGCCCCAGCATTTT. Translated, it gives CASSVTGGGQPQHF.

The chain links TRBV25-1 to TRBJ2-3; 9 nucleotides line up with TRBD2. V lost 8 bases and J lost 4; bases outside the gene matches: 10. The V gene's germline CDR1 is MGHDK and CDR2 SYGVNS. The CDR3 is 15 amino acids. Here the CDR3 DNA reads TGTGCCAGCGGGGAAGCGGGAGGCTATGCAGATACGCAGTATTTT. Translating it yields CASGEAGGYADTQYF.

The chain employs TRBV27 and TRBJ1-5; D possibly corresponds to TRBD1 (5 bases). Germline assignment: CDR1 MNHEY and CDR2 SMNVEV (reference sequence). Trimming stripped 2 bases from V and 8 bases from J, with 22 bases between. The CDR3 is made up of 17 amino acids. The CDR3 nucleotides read TGTGCCAGCAGTTTAACCCAGCAGGGTCCGAGTAGTGAGCCCCAGCATTTT. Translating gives CASSLTQQGPSSEPQHF.

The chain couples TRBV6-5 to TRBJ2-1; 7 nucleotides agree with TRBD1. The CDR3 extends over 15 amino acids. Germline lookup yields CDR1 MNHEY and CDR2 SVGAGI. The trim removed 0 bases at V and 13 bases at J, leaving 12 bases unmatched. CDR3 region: CASSYSETGNFEQFF. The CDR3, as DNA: TGTGCCAGCAGTTACTCTGAGACAGGGAATTTTGAACAGTTCTTC.

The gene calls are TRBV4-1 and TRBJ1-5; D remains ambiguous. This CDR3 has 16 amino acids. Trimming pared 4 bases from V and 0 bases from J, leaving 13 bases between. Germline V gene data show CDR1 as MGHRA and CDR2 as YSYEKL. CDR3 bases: TGCGCCAGCAGCCTAAGAGGAGGTTTTAGCAATCAGCCCCAGCATTTT. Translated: CASSLRGGFSNQPQHF.

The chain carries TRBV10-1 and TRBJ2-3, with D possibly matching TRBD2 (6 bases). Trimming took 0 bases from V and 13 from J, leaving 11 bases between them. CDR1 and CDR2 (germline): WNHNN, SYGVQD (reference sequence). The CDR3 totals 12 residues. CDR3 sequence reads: CASSESVTGEYF. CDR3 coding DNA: TGCGCCAGCAGTGAGTCCGTGACGGGGGAGTATTTT.